The 3 T cell receptor beta chains given below trace back to one sample, sequenced in a study of PD-L1 blockade in urothelial cancer. The assay was immunoSEQ multiplex PCR, and TCRdb's table has in-frame clones only and misses some. This table has some 53,000 clones, approximately 80% appearing once. This sample comprised PBMCs, obtained around atezolizumab (anti-PD-L1) treatment. These receptors all come from a man aged 65 to 79 with urothelial cancer.

The rearrangement uses TRBV6-1 and TRBJ2-7, with a tentative D call TRBD1 (6 bases). Per germline, CDR1 MNHNS and CDR2 SASEGT. With 5 bases removed from V and 7 bases from J, the gap between germline ends came to 15 bases. There are 13 residues in the CDR3. The CDR3, as DNA: TGTGCCAGCAGTCCACAGGGCCTCGGAGAGCAGTACTTC. It translates to CASSPQGLGEQYF.

V is TRBV15 and J is TRBJ2-3, with 10 nucleotides matching TRBD2. Germline V gene data show CDR1 as LNHNV and CDR2 as YYDKDF (reference sequence). V dropped 1 base and J dropped 11; count of bases not matched to a gene: 21. The CDR3 has 19 residues. As DNA, the CDR3 is TGTGCCACCAGCAGAGGGGGGTTCTCCGGGACTAGCGTCGCCGGAGGGCAGTATTTT. Translating gives CATSRGGFSGTSVAGGQYF.

The V gene is TRBV7-3, the J gene TRBJ2-7; TRBD2 might be the D (6 bases). CDR3 length: 13 amino acids. Trimming left V 2 bases short and J 6 bases short, with 11 bases between. Germline CDR1 and CDR2: SGHTA and FQGTGA. The CDR3 reads CASSLLGGAEQYF. The CDR3 DNA sequence: TGTGCCAGCAGCTTATTAGGCGGGGCCGAGCAGTACTTC.